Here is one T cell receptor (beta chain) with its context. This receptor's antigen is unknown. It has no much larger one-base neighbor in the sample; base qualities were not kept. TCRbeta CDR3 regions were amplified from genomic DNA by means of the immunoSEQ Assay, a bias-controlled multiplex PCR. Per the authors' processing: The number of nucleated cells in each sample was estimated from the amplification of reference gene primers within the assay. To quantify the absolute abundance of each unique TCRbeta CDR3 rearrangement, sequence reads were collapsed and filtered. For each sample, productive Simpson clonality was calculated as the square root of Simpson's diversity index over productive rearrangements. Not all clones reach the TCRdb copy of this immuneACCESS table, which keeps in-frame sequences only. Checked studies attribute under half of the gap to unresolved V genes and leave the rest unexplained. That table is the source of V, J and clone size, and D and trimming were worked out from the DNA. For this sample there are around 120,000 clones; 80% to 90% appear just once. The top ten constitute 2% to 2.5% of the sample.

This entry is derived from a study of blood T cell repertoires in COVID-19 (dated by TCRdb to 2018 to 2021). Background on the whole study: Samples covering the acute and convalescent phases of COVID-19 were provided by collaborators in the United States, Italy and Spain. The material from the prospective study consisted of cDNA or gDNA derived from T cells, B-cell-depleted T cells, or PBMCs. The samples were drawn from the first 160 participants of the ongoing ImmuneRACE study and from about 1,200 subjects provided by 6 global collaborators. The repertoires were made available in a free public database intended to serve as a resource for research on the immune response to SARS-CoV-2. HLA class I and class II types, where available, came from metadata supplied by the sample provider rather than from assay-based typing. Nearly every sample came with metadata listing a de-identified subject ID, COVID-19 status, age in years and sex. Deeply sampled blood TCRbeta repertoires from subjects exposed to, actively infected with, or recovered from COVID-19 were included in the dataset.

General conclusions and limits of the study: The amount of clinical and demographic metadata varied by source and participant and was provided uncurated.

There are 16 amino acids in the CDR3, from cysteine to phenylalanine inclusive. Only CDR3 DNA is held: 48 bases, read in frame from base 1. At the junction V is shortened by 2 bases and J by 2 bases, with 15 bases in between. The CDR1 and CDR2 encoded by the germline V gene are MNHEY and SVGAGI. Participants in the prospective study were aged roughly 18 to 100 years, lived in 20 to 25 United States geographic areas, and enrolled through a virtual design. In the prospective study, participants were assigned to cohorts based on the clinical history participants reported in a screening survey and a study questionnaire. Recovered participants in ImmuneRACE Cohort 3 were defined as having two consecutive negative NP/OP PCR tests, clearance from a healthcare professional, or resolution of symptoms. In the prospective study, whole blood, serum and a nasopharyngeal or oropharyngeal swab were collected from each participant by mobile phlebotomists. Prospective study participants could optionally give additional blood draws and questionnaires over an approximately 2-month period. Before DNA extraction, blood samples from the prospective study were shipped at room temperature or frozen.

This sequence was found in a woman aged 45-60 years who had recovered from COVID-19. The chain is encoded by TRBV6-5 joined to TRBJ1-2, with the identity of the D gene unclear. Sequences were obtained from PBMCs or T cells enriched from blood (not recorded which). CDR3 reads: CASSYGAAARNYGYTF. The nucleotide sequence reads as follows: TGTGCCAGCAGTTACGGAGCGGCAGCTAGGAACTATGGCTACACCTTC.